The source of this T cell receptor (beta chain) is a study of human T cells and chemical hapten exposure. Whole-study findings and limits: TCRs exceeding 1 in 1000 frequency stayed unchanged with DPC sensitization.

This clonotype occurred a few times. Antigen unknown. The time point is: patch test 3, about 24 weeks after DPC sensitization. Treatment: therapeutic diphenylcyclopropenone sensitization with weekly scalp DPC. The total RNA was obtained from whole blood that was not fractionated. Germline V gives CDR1 MNHNY, CDR2 SVGAGI (reference sequence). The CDR3 contains 13 residues. V lost 6 bases and J 3 bases, leaving 12 bases between the germline ends. TCRdb called the RACE reads again in MiXCR, with one record for every CDR3 protein. Of 55,000 to 80,000 distinct CDR3 sequences listed, 11% are singletons. The rearrangement joins TRBV6-6 to TRBJ2-7; TRBD1 might be the D (6 bases). Sequencing used whole blood, obtained in connection with sensitization to the hapten diphenylcyclopropenone (DPC). The receptor's source is a young woman with alopecia areata. Some clones in this sample may be carry-over from other donors' samples. For the CDR3, the DNA is TGTGCCAGCAGCCTCAGGGGTAACTACGAGCAGTACTTC. Protein product: CASSLRGNYEQYF.